The entry that follows covers one TCR beta chain sequence. Its antigen remains unidentified. This sample was taken from a study of OX40 agonist ivuxolimab in advanced cancers. Study-wide background: Every 2 weeks, patients received ivuxolimab intravenously, dosed at 0.01 to 10 mg/kg. Prior therapy, whether anti-PD-1, anti-PD-L1 or anti-CTLA-4, was allowed, and 35% to 40% had some. Three individuals attained partial responses, comprising one hepatocellular carcinoma case and two cutaneous melanoma cases.

This CDR3 is 14 amino acids long. V was clipped by 1 base and J by 2 bases, with 8 bases between them. Germline CDR1 KGHSH, CDR2 LQKENI. Study results and caveats: The work left the antigen specificity of expanded peripheral T cells undetermined.

This table comes from immunoSEQ multiplex PCR, and its TCRdb copy is limited to in-frame clones, with some not included. The sample shows 60,000 to 85,000 clones, around 85% of them seen only once. The clonotype comes from an adult with an advanced solid tumor such as melanoma, head and neck, liver or kidney cancer. Sequenced material: CD4+ or CD8+ T cells sorted from blood, taken in a trial of the OX40 agonist ivuxolimab. The chain carries TRBV18 and TRBJ2-5, with no clear D. In DNA, the CDR3 is TGTGCCAGCTCACCACATAGGGTGCAAGAGACCCAGTACTTC. It encodes CASSPHRVQETQYF.